This T cell receptor beta chain was captured by sequencing in a study of blood T cells in healthy people across ages. Study-level points and caveats: Long-lived donors carried more naive CD4+ cells and greater diversity than aged donors. Observed TCR beta diversity showed a strong correlation with the percentage of naive T cells as measured by flow cytometry. Naive and antigen-experienced cells were not separated, limiting conclusive comparison.

The CDR3 loop spans 16 amino acids. V lost 2 bases to trimming and J lost 5 bases, with 18 bases between them. Looked up from germline, CDR1 is MDHEN and CDR2 is SYDVKM. Concerning this clonotype itself: Its antigen is as yet unknown. A much larger clonotype is one base distant, so this may be a read error.

PCR was performed a second time for about 6 to 12 cycles using a sample-barcoded 5' primer and a J-beta primer mix. Every sample gave at least 3 million paired-end reads containing CDR3. TCRdb passed the 5' RACE reads through MiXCR, listing each CDR3 protein once. The sample lists 650,000 to 950,000 distinct CDR3 sequences, roughly 44% occurring once. The specimen was blood. This TCR came from a man aged 55 to 70 in good health. The chain has TRBV28 and TRBJ2-5; D remains ambiguous. For the CDR3, the DNA is TGTGCCAGCAGTTTAGCACAGTGGGCTTTTTGGGAGACCCAGTACTTC. It encodes CASSLAQWAFWETQYF.